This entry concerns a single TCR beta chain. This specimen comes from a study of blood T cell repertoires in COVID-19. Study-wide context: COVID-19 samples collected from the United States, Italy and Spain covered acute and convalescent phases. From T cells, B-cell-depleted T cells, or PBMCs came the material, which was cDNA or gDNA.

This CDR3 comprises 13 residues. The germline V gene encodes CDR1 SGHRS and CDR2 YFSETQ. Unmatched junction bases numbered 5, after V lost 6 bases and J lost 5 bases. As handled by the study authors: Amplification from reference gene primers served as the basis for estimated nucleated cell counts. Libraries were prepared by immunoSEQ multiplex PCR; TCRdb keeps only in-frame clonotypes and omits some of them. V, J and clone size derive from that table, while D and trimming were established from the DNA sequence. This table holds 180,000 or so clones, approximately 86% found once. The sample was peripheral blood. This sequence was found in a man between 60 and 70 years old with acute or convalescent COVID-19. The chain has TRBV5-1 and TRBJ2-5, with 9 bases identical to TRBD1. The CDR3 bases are TGCGCCAGCACCCTACAGGGGGCCGAGACCCAGTACTTC. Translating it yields CASTLQGAETQYF.